This T cell receptor beta chain stems from a study of beta chain features in type 1 diabetes. Whole-study results and caveats: Diminished insertions and augmented deletions at VDJ junctions characterized type 1 diabetes patients. There was a moderate but significant shortening of TCRB CDR3s in all four CD4+ subsets of Type 1 diabetes patients. Healthy donors had naive, central memory and Treg TCRB repertoires that appeared less similar than those seen among patients.

In germline, CDR1 is SQVTM, CDR2 ANQGSEA. The CDR3 is made up of 12 amino acids. J was trimmed by 3 bases and V by 6 bases; bases with no gene match: 0. Naive, central memory, regulatory and stem cell-like memory cells within the CD4+ compartment were sorted using CD45RO/CCR7/CD25/CD127/CD95/CD27. cDNA synthesis used the whole RNA isolate, giving expressed TCRB sequences. Clones were read by immunoSEQ multiplex PCR, and TCRdb kept only the in-frame ones, dropping some. Here the sample spans 450,000 or so clones, about an eighth being singletons. This clone appeared many times. Its antigen is as yet unknown.

The receptor was isolated from a woman under 30 in good health. Input material: naive CD4+ T cells from blood. The V and J genes are TRBV29-1 and TRBJ2-1; 9 bases map to TRBD2. The CDR3 spells CSVTSGYNEQFF. The CDR3, as DNA: TGCAGCGTGACTAGCGGCTACAATGAGCAGTTCTTC.